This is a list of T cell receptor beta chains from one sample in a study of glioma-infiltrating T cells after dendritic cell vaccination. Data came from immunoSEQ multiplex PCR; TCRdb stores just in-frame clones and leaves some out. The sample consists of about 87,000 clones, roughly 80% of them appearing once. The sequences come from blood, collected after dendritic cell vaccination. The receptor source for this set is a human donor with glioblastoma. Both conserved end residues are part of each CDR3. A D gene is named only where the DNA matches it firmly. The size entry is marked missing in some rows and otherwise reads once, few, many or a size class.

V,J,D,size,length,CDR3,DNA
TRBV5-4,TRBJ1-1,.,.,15,CASSLDLGGNTEAFF,TGTGCCAGCAGCTTGGATTTAGGGGGGAACACTGAAGCTTTCTTT
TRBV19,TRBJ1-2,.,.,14,CASSITRGRDGYTF,TGTGCCAGTAGTATCACCCGGGGGAGGGATGGCTACACCTTC
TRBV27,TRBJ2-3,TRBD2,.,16,CASSFSGGRTTDTQYF,TGTGCCAGCAGTTTTAGCGGGGGGAGAACCACAGATACGCAGTATTTT
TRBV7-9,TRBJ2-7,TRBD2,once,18,CASSSPGFGTSGGYEQYF,TGTGCCAGCAGCTCGCCGGGGTTTGGGACTAGCGGGGGTTACGAGCAGTACTTC
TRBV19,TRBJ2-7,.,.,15,CASSLGRETAYEQYF,TGTGCCAGTAGTCTCGGGCGGGAAACCGCCTACGAGCAGTACTTC
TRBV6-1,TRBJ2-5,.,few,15,CASSESAQGWETQYF,TGTGCCAGCAGTGAATCGGCGCAGGGCTGGGAGACCCAGTACTTC
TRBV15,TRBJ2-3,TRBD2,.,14,CATSSGGNTDTQYF,TGTGCCACCAGCAGCGGGGGGAACACAGATACGCAGTATTTT
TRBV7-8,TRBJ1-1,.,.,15,CASSVTERMNTEAFF,TGTGCCAGCAGCGTGACAGAACGCATGAACACTGAAGCTTTCTTT
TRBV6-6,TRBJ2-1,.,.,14,CASSYLTAYNEQFF,TGTGCCAGCAGTTACTTGACAGCTTACAATGAGCAGTTCTTC
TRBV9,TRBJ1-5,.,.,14,CASSGGGIGQPQHF,TGTGCCAGCAGCGGGGGAGGTATTGGTCAGCCCCAGCATTTT
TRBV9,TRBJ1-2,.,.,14,CASSPRGGNYGYTF,TGTGCCAGCAGCCCCCGGGGAGGGAACTATGGCTACACCTTC
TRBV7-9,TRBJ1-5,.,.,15,CASSLGTAGGQPQHF,TGTGCCAGCAGCTTAGGGACTGCGGGGGGTCAGCCCCAGCATTTT
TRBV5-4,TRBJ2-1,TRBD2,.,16,CASTPEVAGGYNEQFF,TGTGCCAGCACTCCAGAAGTAGCGGGGGGTTACAATGAGCAGTTCTTC
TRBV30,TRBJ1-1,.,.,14,CAWYREGLVAEAFF,TGTGCCTGGTACAGGGAGGGGTTGGTCGCTGAAGCTTTCTTT
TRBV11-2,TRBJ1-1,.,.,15,CASSVALGEGTEAFF,TGTGCCAGCAGCGTAGCGCTGGGGGAGGGCACTGAAGCTTTCTTT
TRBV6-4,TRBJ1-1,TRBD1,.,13,CASSETWDRVPFF,TGTGCCAGCAGTGAGACCTGGGACAGGGTACCTTTCTTT
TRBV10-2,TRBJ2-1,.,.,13,CASQAPTDNEQFF,TGCGCCAGCCAAGCCCCGACAGACAATGAGCAGTTCTTC
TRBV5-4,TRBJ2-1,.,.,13,CASSLAAGNEQFF,TGTGCCAGCAGCTTGGCGGCAGGCAATGAGCAGTTCTTC
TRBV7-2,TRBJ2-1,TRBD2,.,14,CASGLAGGYNEQFF,TGTGCCAGCGGGCTAGCGGGGGGGTACAATGAGCAGTTCTTC
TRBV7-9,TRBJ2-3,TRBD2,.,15,CASIRASGGRDTQYF,TGTGCCAGCATCCGGGCTAGCGGGGGGAGAGATACGCAGTATTTT
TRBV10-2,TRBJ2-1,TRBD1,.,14,CASRQGPSYNEQFF,TGCGCCAGTCGACAGGGGCCCTCCTACAATGAGCAGTTCTTC
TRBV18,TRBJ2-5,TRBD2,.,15,CASSPRGSGGETQYF,TGTGCCAGCTCACCGCGTGGTAGCGGGGGTGAGACCCAGTACTTC
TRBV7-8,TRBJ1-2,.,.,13,CASSLAEDSGYTF,TGTGCCAGCAGCTTAGCGGAAGACAGTGGCTACACCTTC
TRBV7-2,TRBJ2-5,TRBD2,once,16,CASSIFSGAIQETQYF,TGTGCCAGCAGCATCTTTAGCGGGGCAATCCAAGAGACCCAGTACTTC
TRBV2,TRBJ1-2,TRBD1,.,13,CARRETGMNGYTF,TGTGCCAGACGTGAGACAGGGATGAACGGCTACACCTTC
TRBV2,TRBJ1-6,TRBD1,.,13,CASQDREDSPLHF,TGTGCCAGCCAGGACAGGGAGGATTCACCCCTCCACTTT
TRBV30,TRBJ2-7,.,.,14,CACHRTGTPYEQYF,TGTGCCTGCCATAGAACAGGGACCCCCTACGAGCAGTACTTC
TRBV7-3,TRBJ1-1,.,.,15,CASSIRGGEDTEAFF,TGTGCCAGCAGCATCCGGGGGGGGGAGGACACTGAAGCTTTCTTT
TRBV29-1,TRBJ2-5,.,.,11,CSVLRSETQYF,TGCAGCGTCTTACGGTCGGAGACCCAGTACTTC
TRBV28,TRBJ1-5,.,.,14,CASSPSGSNQPQHF,TGTGCCAGCAGTCCCAGCGGTAGCAATCAGCCCCAGCATTTT
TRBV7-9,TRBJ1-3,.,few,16,CASSFGGGESGNTIYF,TGTGCCAGCAGCTTCGGGGGAGGGGAATCTGGAAACACCATATATTTT
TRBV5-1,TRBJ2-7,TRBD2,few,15,CASRSSGGVEDEQYF,TGCGCCAGCAGGTCTAGCGGGGGCGTCGAGGACGAGCAGTACTTC
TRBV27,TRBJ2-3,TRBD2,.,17,CASSTLSRTSGTDTQYF,TGTGCCAGCTCAACACTGTCCAGGACTAGCGGCACAGATACGCAGTATTTT
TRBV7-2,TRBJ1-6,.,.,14,CASSGGPSGSPLHF,TGTGCCAGCAGCGGGGGCCCTTCGGGTTCACCCCTCCACTTT
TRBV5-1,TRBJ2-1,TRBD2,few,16,CASSRIGGGNYNEQFF,TGCGCCAGCAGCCGTATCGGCGGGGGGAACTACAATGAGCAGTTCTTC
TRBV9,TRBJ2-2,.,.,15,CASSMRDMNTGELFF,TGTGCCAGCAGCATGAGGGACATGAACACCGGGGAGCTGTTTTTT
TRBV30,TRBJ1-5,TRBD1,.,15,CAWSVLQGINQPQHF,TGTGCCTGGAGTGTATTACAGGGGATCAATCAGCCCCAGCATTTT
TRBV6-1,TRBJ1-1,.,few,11,CASRRNTEAFF,TGTGCCAGCAGGAGGAACACTGAAGCTTTCTTT
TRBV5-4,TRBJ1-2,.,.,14,CASSLEGEYGVYTF,TGTGCCAGCAGCTTGGAAGGAGAATATGGAGTTTACACCTTC
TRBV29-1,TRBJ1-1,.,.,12,CSAHVRGTEAFF,TGCAGCGCCCATGTCAGGGGAACTGAAGCTTTCTTT
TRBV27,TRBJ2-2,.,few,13,CASMAANTGELFF,TGTGCCAGCATGGCAGCGAACACCGGGGAGCTGTTTTTT
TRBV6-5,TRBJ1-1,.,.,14,CASSYLGAGPEAFF,TGTGCCAGCAGTTACCTGGGAGCAGGCCCTGAAGCTTTCTTT